This passage covers 17 T cell receptor beta chains from one sample sequenced in a study of T-cell memory formation after mild COVID-19 (dated by TCRdb to 2020 to 2023). The library was made by 5' RACE. The reads were generated on an Illumina NovaSeq 6000. The public reads were quality trimmed at Q25 with fastp and then assembled into clones with MiXCR by TCRdb, keeping productive beta chains. Each entry merges the rows of one CDR3 protein and shows their most common DNA and genes. Recorded for this sample are around 340,000 distinct CDR3 sequences; approximately 15% of them occurred a single time. Roughly 22% of the sample belongs to the ten largest clones. Sequencing was carried out using PBMCs or a T cell subset sorted from them (not recorded which). These receptors all stem from a young man who had mild COVID-19 (a few samples of this study predate the infection). The sample titles of this study are shuffled in the database, so cell type and time point are left out; the donor was told from shared clones.

This clonotype has ten or more counts. This chain links TRBV10-1 with TRBJ1-1, with D possibly matching TRBD1 (5 bases). Trimming took 11 bases from V and 0 from J, leaving 13 bases between them. The length of the CDR3 is 13 residues. Germline assignment: CDR1 WNHNN and CDR2 SYGVQD (reference sequence). CDR3 in DNA: TGCGCCTCCAGACAGCGTATGAACACTGAAGCTTTCTTT. Amino acids: CASRQRMNTEAFF.

This rearrangement joins TRBV6-5 to TRBJ2-3, with no clear D. V dropped 6 bases and J dropped 0 bases, with 13 bases sitting between them. The CDR3 spans 15 residues. Germline V gene lookup returns CDR1 MNHEY and CDR2 SVGAGI. The CDR3 here is CASRTGFTSTDTQYF. The DNA of the CDR3 is TGTGCCAGCAGGACGGGTTTTACTAGCACAGATACGCAGTATTTT.

The V call is TRBV20-1, the J call TRBJ2-5; 10 bases fit TRBD2. This CDR3 has 14 residues. Trimming at V came to 6 bases and at J to 1 base, leaving 5 bases not matched to a gene. Per the germline V gene, CDR1 is DFQATT and CDR2 is SNEGSKA (reference sequence). This CDR3 reads CSAVAGGPQETQYF. The CDR3 DNA reads as TGCAGTGCGGTAGCGGGGGGCCCCCAAGAGACCCAGTACTTC.

This clonotype was recorded a few times. J is TRBJ1-6 and V is TRBV5-4; D gene ambiguous. The CDR3 is made up of 13 amino acids. Between the trimmed V and J ends, which lost 0 bases and 8 bases, there was a span of 6 bases. Germline V lookup: CDR1 SGHNT, CDR2 YYREEE (reference sequence). The CDR3 DNA is TGTGCCAGCAGCTTGGCTTGGGATTCACCCCTCCACTTT. This encodes CASSLAWDSPLHF.

As DNA, the CDR3 is TGTGCCATCGGGGACAGCGGCACAGATACGCAGTATTTT. Protein product: CAIGDSGTDTQYF. The chain joins TRBV10-3 to TRBJ2-3; 7 bases are a match to TRBD1. This CDR3 spans 13 amino acids. Germline V gene sequence: CDR1 ENHRY, CDR2 SYGVKD. The junction had 3 bases not matched to a gene; V was cut back by 8 bases and J by 1 base.

The genes are TRBV6-2 or TRBV6-3 and TRBJ2-3, with 7 nucleotides matching TRBD2. The ends lost 6 bases at V and 7 bases at J; junction bases unmatched: 13. Germline V lookup: CDR1 MNHEY, CDR2 SVGEGT. This CDR3 is 15 amino acids long. DNA for the CDR3: TGTGCCAGCAGCATCGGACTAGAGGATTATTATACGCAGTATTTT. Translation: CASSIGLEDYYTQYF.

This sequence joins TRBV20-1 and TRBJ2-7; 9 bases agree with TRBD2. This CDR3 is 13 amino acids long. The V gene end was trimmed by 3 bases and the J gene end by 1 base; junction bases not matched to a gene: 1. Germline assignment: CDR1 DFQATT and CDR2 SNEGSKA (reference sequence). CDR3: CSASLAGSYEQYF. The CDR3 DNA reads TGCAGTGCTAGTCTAGCGGGGTCCTACGAGCAGTACTTC.

This clonotype has more than one count but fewer than ten. The chain links TRBV6-1 to TRBJ1-1; 7 bases are shared with TRBD1. The trim removed 1 base at V and 11 bases at J, leaving 13 bases unmatched. The CDR3 is 15 amino acids. CDR1 is MNHNS and CDR2 is SASEGT in the germline V gene. The CDR3: CASSEVGDSLPWAFF. CDR3 DNA sequence: TGTGCCAGCAGTGAAGTCGGGGACAGCCTTCCTTGGGCTTTCTTT.

This clonotype was counted a few times. J is TRBJ1-4 and V is TRBV6-6; TRBD1 might be the D (6 bases). Trimming took 11 bases from V and 5 from J, leaving 12 bases between them. The CDR3 is 12 amino acids. Germline loops: CDR1 MNHNY, CDR2 SVGAGI (reference sequence). CDR3: CAGGGLNEKLFF. CDR3 nucleotide sequence: TGTGCCGGGGGCGGATTAAATGAAAAACTGTTTTTT.

The chain couples TRBV11-2 to TRBJ2-5, with TRBD2 identical over 14 bases. The germline CDR1 and CDR2 sequences are SGHAT and FQNNGV. V shed 5 bases and J 5 bases; nucleotides not matched to a gene: 10. The CDR3 runs to 17 residues. CDR3: CASSTRLAGGPRETQYF. CDR3 sequence (DNA): TGTGCCAGCAGCACTCGACTAGCGGGGGGGCCACGGGAGACCCAGTACTTC.

This clonotype was observed a few times. This chain connects TRBV5-8 to TRBJ1-2; D call uncertain. V lost 6 bases and J lost 7, with 13 bases in between. This CDR3 has 12 residues. Per germline, CDR1 SGHTS and CDR2 YDEGEE. The CDR3 nucleotides are TGTGCCAGCACGGTTCGGGGAGTTGGCTACACCTTC. Translating gives CASTVRGVGYTF.

This clonotype was observed a few times. This sequence joins TRBV15 and TRBJ1-5, with 9 nucleotides matching TRBD1. The germline gives CDR1 LNHNV, CDR2 YYDKDF (reference sequence). The CDR3 length is 17 residues. After removal of 5 bases from V and 6 bases from J, the junction contained 14 bases not matched to a gene. The DNA of the CDR3 is TGTGCCACCAGCGATATACTGGACAGGGGAAAAGGTCAGCCCCAGCATTTT. It codes for CATSDILDRGKGQPQHF.

At least ten counts were recorded for this clonotype. The J gene is TRBJ2-1, the V gene TRBV5-1; maybe TRBD1 (5 bases). CDR3 length: 17 residues. Trimming stripped 2 bases from V and 6 bases from J, with 21 bases between. CDR1 and CDR2 (germline): SGHRS, YFSETQ. CDR3 region: CASSFALDIRASNEQFF. The CDR3 DNA reads as TGCGCCAGCAGCTTCGCCTTGGACATTAGAGCTAGCAATGAGCAGTTCTTC.

V and J are TRBV5-1 and TRBJ2-2, with D perhaps matching TRBD1 (6 bases). The CDR3 runs to 14 residues. Per the germline V gene, CDR1 is SGHRS and CDR2 is YFSETQ. V lost 3 bases and J lost 4, with 10 bases in between. CDR3 protein: CASSSQGATGELFF. The CDR3 nucleotides read TGCGCCAGCAGCTCACAGGGAGCCACCGGGGAGCTGTTTTTT.

The chain recombines TRBV20-1 with TRBJ2-2; D gene ambiguous. There are 13 residues in the CDR3. V was clipped by 3 bases and J by 4 bases, with 9 bases between them. Germline V gene lookup returns CDR1 DFQATT and CDR2 SNEGSKA (reference sequence). This chain's CDR3 is CSARKPFTGELFF. CDR3 coding DNA: TGCAGTGCTAGGAAGCCTTTCACCGGGGAGCTGTTTTTT.

This chain connects TRBV6-1 to TRBJ1-1, with D tentatively TRBD1 (6 bases). Germline V gives CDR1 MNHNS, CDR2 SASEGT. The CDR3 spans 14 residues. V shed 3 bases and J shed 4 bases, with 12 bases lying between them. CDR3 region: CASSERGAVTEAFF. The CDR3 DNA follows: TGTGCCAGCAGTGAGAGGGGGGCGGTCACTGAAGCTTTCTTT.

This clonotype was recorded a few times. The chain is built from TRBV7-9 and TRBJ2-1; D may be TRBD1 (5 bases). Trimming removed 4 bases from V and 4 bases from J, with 17 bases in between. The CDR3 sequence is 16 residues long. The germline V gene encodes CDR1 SEHNR and CDR2 FQNEAQ (reference sequence). CDR3 loop: CASSSSLGTGYNEQFF. As DNA, the CDR3 is TGTGCCAGCAGCTCATCTCTGGGCACAGGTTACAATGAGCAGTTCTTC.